The sequence of this T cell receptor (beta chain) was determined in a study of cytomegalovirus exposure and HLA in healthy donors. In the study overall: Among the 398 donors who were genotyped, roughly 76% fell in the genetic ancestry cluster that is associated with self-reported Caucasian donors. Study-level results: Researchers left out some V segments, among them TRBV6-2 and TRBV6-3, as indistinguishable.

Points on this clone: What it binds is not known.

Use of 60 Vbeta and 13 Jbeta primers characterized the PCR. Sequencing used immunoSEQ multiplex PCR; TCRdb keeps in-frame clones, though not all of them. This sample has about 160,000 clones, with roughly 78% found just once. CDR3 length equals 14 residues. Germline assignment: CDR1 SGHNT and CDR2 YYREEE (reference sequence). The V and J ends lost 0 bases and 2 bases respectively, with 8 bases between them. This receptor was taken from a woman in her thirties or forties in good health and CMV-seronegative. The source material was PBMCs. This chain uses TRBV5-4 with TRBJ2-5, with D unresolved. CDR3 sequence reads: CASSLDTVQETQYF. In DNA, the CDR3 is TGTGCCAGCAGCTTGGACACCGTTCAAGAGACCCAGTACTTC.